These T cell receptor beta chains were read from a single sample in a study of CD8 T cells in ankylosing spondylitis. TCRdb processed the 5' RACE reads anew with MiXCR; each CDR3 protein has one entry. The sample shows 400,000 or so distinct CDR3 sequences, roughly 26% of them seen only once. Sequencing used blood, either unsorted or a sorted T cell fraction (not recorded which). Receptors were obtained from a male donor with ankylosing spondylitis. CDR3s include the opening cysteine and the closing phenylalanine or tryptophan. The D gene is left open where the match is weak. Rows give clone size only sometimes, using once, few, many, or a class for an expanded clone.

j_gene,abundance,v_gene,d_gene,CDR3aa,CDR3nt
TRBJ2-1,NA,TRBV6-1,TRBD2,CASSPPGTSGTGEQFF,TGTGCCAGCAGTCCCCCCGGGACTAGCGGGACGGGAGAGCAGTTCTTC
TRBJ1-1,NA,TRBV19,TRBD1,CASSTTGVDTEAFF,TGTGCCAGTAGTACGACAGGGGTCGACACTGAAGCTTTCTTT
TRBJ1-4,few,TRBV3-1,NA,CASSRGSIRTALATNEKLFF,TGTGCCAGCAGCCGAGGTTCGATACGGACAGCGCTAGCAACTAATGAAAAACTGTTTTTT
TRBJ1-2,NA,TRBV4-2,NA,CASSQVFLSSNYGYTF,TGTGCCAGCAGCCAAGTATTTTTAAGCTCTAACTATGGCTACACCTTC
TRBJ1-1,few,TRBV7-9,NA,CATTTRGQNTEAFF,TGTGCCACTACAACCAGGGGCCAGAACACTGAAGCTTTCTTT
TRBJ2-1,few,TRBV5-1,TRBD2,CASSLPTTSGTNNEQFF,TGCGCCAGCAGCTTGCCAACTACTAGCGGGACGAACAATGAGCAGTTCTTC
TRBJ1-2,NA,TRBV6-2/TRBV6-3,NA,CASSYRLDRGYTF,TGTGCCAGCAGTTATCGCCTTGATAGAGGCTACACCTTC
TRBJ2-1,NA,TRBV19,NA,CASSIGQFDEQFF,TGTGCCAGTAGTATAGGACAGTTCGATGAGCAGTTCTTC
TRBJ2-3,once,TRBV15,TRBD1,CATSRGQGLDTQYF,TGTGCCACCAGCAGGGGACAGGGGTTAGATACGCAGTATTTT
TRBJ1-5,NA,TRBV7-9,NA,CASSHDRPNSNQPQHF,TGTGCCAGCAGCCATGACAGGCCTAATAGCAATCAGCCCCAGCATTTT
TRBJ2-3,NA,TRBV30,NA,CAWSGVGTSTDTQYF,TGTGCCTGGAGTGGTGTTGGGACCTCCACAGATACGCAGTATTTT
TRBJ1-5,NA,TRBV5-1,NA,CASSLGQESNQPQHF,TGCGCCAGCAGCTTGGGACAGGAAAGCAATCAGCCCCAGCATTTT
TRBJ1-4,few,TRBV6-2/TRBV6-3,NA,CASSTLTGVATNEKLFF,TGTGCCAGCAGTACCCTGACAGGAGTTGCAACTAATGAAAAACTGTTTTTT
TRBJ1-5,few,TRBV9,NA,CASSSGPDQPQHF,TGTGCCAGCAGCAGTGGACCAGATCAGCCCCAGCATTTT
TRBJ1-2,NA,TRBV7-2,NA,CASSFKGKDYTF,TGTGCCAGCAGCTTCAAGGGGAAGGACTACACCTTC
TRBJ2-7,NA,TRBV27,NA,CASSIHHSGTLTLREQYF,TGTGCCAGCAGTATCCATCATTCCGGGACACTAACCCTGAGAGAGCAGTACTTC
TRBJ2-1,few,TRBV5-5,NA,CASSLRTNNEQFF,TGTGCCAGCAGCTTGAGGACGAACAATGAGCAGTTCTTC
TRBJ2-2,few,TRBV20-1,NA,CSAISGIGTGELFF,TGCAGTGCTATTTCTGGAATTGGGACCGGGGAGCTGTTTTTT
TRBJ1-1,many,TRBV12-3/TRBV12-4,NA,CANRVEGEAFF,TGTGCCAACAGGGTGGAAGGGGAAGCTTTCTTT
TRBJ2-3,NA,TRBV20-1,NA,CSASTGTDTQYF,TGCAGTGCCAGTACTGGCACAGATACGCAGTATTTT
TRBJ2-7,NA,TRBV20-1,TRBD1,CSANPPRTGSYEQYF,TGCAGTGCTAACCCGCCCAGGACAGGGTCGTACGAGCAGTACTTC
TRBJ1-4,NA,TRBV12-3/TRBV12-4,NA,CASSPMTLAEKLFF,TGTGCCAGCAGCCCAATGACATTGGCCGAAAAACTGTTTTTT
TRBJ2-1,NA,TRBV10-1,TRBD1,CASSDGQGADEQFF,TGCGCCAGCAGTGATGGGCAGGGGGCAGATGAGCAGTTCTTC
TRBJ1-1,few,TRBV6-1,NA,CASSAQSNTEAFF,TGTGCCAGCAGTGCTCAGAGCAACACTGAAGCTTTCTTT
TRBJ2-1,NA,TRBV20-1,NA,CSARLDRDEQFF,TGCAGTGCTAGACTAGATCGCGATGAGCAGTTCTTC
TRBJ2-2,few,TRBV10-3,NA,CAISESVGGNTGELFF,TGTGCCATCAGTGAGTCGGTGGGAGGAAACACCGGGGAGCTGTTTTTT
TRBJ2-1,NA,TRBV12-3/TRBV12-4,TRBD2,CASSARLASPPYNEQFF,TGTGCCAGCAGTGCCCGACTAGCGAGCCCCCCCTACAATGAGCAGTTCTTC
TRBJ1-4,NA,TRBV25-1,NA,CASSIYGATNEKLFF,TGTGCCAGCAGTATTTACGGGGCAACTAATGAAAAACTGTTTTTT
TRBJ2-2,NA,TRBV5-1,NA,CASSLGGEDTGELFF,TGCGCCAGCAGCTTGGGAGGAGAGGACACCGGGGAGCTGTTTTTT
TRBJ2-1,NA,TRBV20-1,TRBD2,CSARASSGNSYNEQFF,TGCAGTGCTAGAGCTAGTAGCGGGAACTCCTACAATGAGCAGTTCTTC
TRBJ2-1,NA,TRBV10-1,NA,CASSDLQGSYNEQFF,TGCGCCAGCAGTGACTTGCAGGGATCCTACAATGAGCAGTTCTTC
TRBJ2-1,many,TRBV5-1,TRBD2,CASETSPSYNEQFF,TGCGCCAGCGAGACTAGCCCCTCCTACAATGAGCAGTTCTTC
TRBJ1-5,NA,TRBV5-1,TRBD1,CASSLETGSYQPQHF,TGCGCCAGCAGCTTAGAGACAGGGTCGTATCAGCCCCAGCATTTT
TRBJ2-2,NA,TRBV10-3,NA,CAISLGTVNTGELFF,TGTGCCATCAGTCTCGGGACGGTGAACACCGGGGAGCTGTTTTTT
TRBJ1-5,once,TRBV2,TRBD1,CASRGGQGSYQPQHF,TGTGCCAGCAGGGGCGGACAGGGGAGCTACCAGCCCCAGCATTTT
TRBJ2-7,NA,TRBV5-1,TRBD2,CASSMGLAGATSYEQYF,TGCGCCAGCAGCATGGGACTAGCGGGAGCCACCTCCTACGAGCAGTACTTC
TRBJ2-7,few,TRBV20-1,TRBD1,CSATGQPEWGAYYEQYF,TGCAGTGCCACGGGACAGCCTGAATGGGGCGCCTATTACGAGCAGTACTTC
TRBJ1-2,many,TRBV12-3/TRBV12-4,TRBD1,CASSLRDRETVVF,TGTGCCAGCAGTTTACGGGACAGGGAAACCGTTGTCTTC
TRBJ1-1,once,TRBV6-2/TRBV6-3,NA,CASSEVHGTRTEAFF,TGTGCCAGCAGCGAGGTGCATGGGACGCGGACTGAAGCTTTCTTT
TRBJ2-1,few,TRBV7-9,TRBD2,CASSLGLAGGPDEQFF,TGTGCCAGCAGCTTAGGGTTAGCGGGAGGGCCAGATGAGCAGTTCTTC
TRBJ2-5,many,TRBV5-1,NA,CASTPVTSGETQYF,TGCGCCAGCACCCCAGTCACCTCTGGAGAGACCCAGTACTTC
TRBJ1-6,NA,TRBV18,TRBD1,CASSPRTGGEGSPLHF,TGTGCCAGCTCCCCTAGGACAGGGGGCGAAGGATCACCCCTCCACTTT
TRBJ1-4,NA,TRBV20-1,NA,CSAREGVGEGKLFF,TGCAGTGCTAGAGAAGGAGTCGGTGAGGGAAAACTGTTTTTT
TRBJ1-2,NA,TRBV10-3,NA,CAISVNVDYGYTF,TGTGCCATCAGTGTAAACGTTGACTATGGCTACACCTTC